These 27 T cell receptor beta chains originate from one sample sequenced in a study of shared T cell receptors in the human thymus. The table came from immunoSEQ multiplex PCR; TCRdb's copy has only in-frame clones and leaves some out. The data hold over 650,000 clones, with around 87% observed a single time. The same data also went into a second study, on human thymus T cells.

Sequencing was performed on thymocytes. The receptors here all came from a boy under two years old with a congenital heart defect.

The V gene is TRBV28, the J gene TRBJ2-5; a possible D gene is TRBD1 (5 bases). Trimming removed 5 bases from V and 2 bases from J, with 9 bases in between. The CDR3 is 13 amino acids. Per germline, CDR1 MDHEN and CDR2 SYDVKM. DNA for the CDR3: TGTGCCAGCAGTCGACAGTTACAAGAGACCCAGTACTTC. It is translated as CASSRQLQETQYF.

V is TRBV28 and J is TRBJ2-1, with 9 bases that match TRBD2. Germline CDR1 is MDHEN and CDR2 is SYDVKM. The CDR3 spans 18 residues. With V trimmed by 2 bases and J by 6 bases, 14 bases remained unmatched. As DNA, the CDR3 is TGTGCCAGCAGTTTAGCTTTGGTTCGAACTAGCGGGTTCAATGAGCAGTTCTTC. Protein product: CASSLALVRTSGFNEQFF.

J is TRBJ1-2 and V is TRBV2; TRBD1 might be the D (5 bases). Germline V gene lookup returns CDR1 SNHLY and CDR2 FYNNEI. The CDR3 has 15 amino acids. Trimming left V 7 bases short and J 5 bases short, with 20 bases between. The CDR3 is CASTLVVDSDYGYTF. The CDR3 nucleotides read TGTGCCAGCACTTTGGTAGTTGACAGCGATTATGGCTACACCTTC.

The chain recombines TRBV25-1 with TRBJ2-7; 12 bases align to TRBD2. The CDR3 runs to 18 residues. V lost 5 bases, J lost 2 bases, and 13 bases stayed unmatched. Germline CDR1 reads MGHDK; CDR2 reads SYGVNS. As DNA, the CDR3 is TGTGCCAGCAGTAAAGCCCATACGGGACTAGCGGGCCCCTACGAGCAGTACTTC. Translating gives CASSKAHTGLAGPYEQYF.

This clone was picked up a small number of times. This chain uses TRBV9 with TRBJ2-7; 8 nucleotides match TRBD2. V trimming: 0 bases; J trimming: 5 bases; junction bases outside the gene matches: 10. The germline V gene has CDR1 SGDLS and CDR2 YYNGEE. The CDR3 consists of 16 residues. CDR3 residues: CASSVALAGEVDEQYF. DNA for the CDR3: TGTGCCAGCAGCGTAGCGCTAGCGGGCGAAGTAGACGAGCAGTACTTC. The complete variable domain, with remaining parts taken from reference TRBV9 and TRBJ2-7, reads DSGVTQTPKHLITATGQRVTLRCSPRSGDLSVYWYQQSLDQGLQFLIQYYNGEERAKGNILERFSAQQFPDLHSELNLSSLELGDSALYFCASSVALAGEVDEQYFGPGTRLTVT.

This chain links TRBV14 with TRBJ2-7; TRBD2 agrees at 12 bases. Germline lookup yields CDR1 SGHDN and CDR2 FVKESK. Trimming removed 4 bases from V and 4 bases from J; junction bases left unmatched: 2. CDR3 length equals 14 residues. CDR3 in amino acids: CASSPSGREYEQYF. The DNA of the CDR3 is TGTGCCAGCAGCCCTAGCGGGAGGGAGTACGAGCAGTACTTC.

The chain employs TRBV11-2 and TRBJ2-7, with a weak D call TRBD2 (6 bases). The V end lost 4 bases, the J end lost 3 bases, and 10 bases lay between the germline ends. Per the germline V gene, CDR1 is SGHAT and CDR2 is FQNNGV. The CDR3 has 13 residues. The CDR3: CASSSGTVYEQYF. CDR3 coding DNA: TGTGCCAGCAGCTCCGGGACTGTCTACGAGCAGTACTTC.

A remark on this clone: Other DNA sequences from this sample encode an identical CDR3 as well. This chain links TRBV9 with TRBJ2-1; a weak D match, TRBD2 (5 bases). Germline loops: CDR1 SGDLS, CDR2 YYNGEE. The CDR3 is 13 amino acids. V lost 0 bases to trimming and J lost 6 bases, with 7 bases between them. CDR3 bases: TGTGCCAGCAGCGTAGCTCGGGGCAATGAGCAGTTCTTC. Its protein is CASSVARGNEQFF.

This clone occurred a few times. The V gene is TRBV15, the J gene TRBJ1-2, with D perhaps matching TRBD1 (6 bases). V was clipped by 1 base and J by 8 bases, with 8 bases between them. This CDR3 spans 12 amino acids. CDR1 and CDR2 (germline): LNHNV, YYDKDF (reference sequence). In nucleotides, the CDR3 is TGTGCCACCAGCAGAGCCACAGGGGGCTACACCTTC. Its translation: CATSRATGGYTF.

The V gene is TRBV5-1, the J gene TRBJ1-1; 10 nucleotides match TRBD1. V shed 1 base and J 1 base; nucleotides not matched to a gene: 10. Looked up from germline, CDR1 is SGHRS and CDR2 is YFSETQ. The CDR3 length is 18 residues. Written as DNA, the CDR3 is TGCGCCAGCAGCTTGTTATGGGGGACAGGGGTGGCGAACACTGAAGCTTTCTTT. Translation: CASSLLWGTGVANTEAFF.

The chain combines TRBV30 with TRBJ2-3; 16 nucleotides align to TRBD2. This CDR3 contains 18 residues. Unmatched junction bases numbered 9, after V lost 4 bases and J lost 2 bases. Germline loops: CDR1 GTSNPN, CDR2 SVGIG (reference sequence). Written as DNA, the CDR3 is TGTGCCTGGAACCACCCCGGGACTAGCGGGAGGGCCACAGATACGCAGTATTTT. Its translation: CAWNHPGTSGRATDTQYF.

The CDR3 is CASSLEPGGAGANVLTF. The CDR3 DNA sequence: TGTGCCAGCAGCTTAGAGCCAGGGGGTGCTGGGGCCAACGTCCTGACTTTC. The chain couples TRBV13 to TRBJ2-6; 7 nucleotides agree with TRBD1. Germline V CDR1 and CDR2: PRHDT, FYEKMQ (reference sequence). This CDR3 comprises 17 residues. Losses at the gene ends were 1 base for V and 2 bases for J; bases not matched to a gene: 5.

DNA of the CDR3: TGTGCCAGCAGCTTGGAGGACAGGACGACTGAAGCTTTCTTT. Translated: CASSLEDRTTEAFF. V usage is TRBV5-6 and J usage is TRBJ1-1, with TRBD1 matching 7 bases. CDR3 length equals 14 residues. Unmatched junction bases numbered 4, after V lost 0 bases and J lost 5 bases. Germline CDR1 is SGHDT and CDR2 is YYEEEE.

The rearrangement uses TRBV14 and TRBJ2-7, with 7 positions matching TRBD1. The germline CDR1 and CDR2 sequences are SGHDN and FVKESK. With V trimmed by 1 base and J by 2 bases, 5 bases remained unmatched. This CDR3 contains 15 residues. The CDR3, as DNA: TGTGCCAGCAGCCAAGTCGAAACAGGGGCCTACGAGCAGTACTTC. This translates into CASSQVETGAYEQYF.

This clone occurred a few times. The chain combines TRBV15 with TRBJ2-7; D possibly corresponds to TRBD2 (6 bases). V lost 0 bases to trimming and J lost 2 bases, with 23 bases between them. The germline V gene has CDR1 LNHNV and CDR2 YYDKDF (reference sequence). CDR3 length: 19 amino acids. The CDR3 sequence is CATSRDYGLAKRLTYEQYF. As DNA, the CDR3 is TGTGCCACCAGCAGAGATTATGGGCTAGCGAAACGGCTAACCTACGAGCAGTACTTC.

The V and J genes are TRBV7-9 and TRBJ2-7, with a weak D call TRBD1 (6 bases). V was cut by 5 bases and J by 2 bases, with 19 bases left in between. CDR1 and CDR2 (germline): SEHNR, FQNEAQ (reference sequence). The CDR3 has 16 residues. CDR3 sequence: CASSLLRQGTTYEQYF. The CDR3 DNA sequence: TGTGCCAGCAGCCTCTTACGGCAGGGGACCACCTACGAGCAGTACTTC.

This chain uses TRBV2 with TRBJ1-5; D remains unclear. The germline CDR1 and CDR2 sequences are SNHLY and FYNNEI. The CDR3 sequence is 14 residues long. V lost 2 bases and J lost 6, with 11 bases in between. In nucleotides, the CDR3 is TGTGCCAGCAGTGAAAAGTTGGTCGGTCAGCCCCAGCATTTT. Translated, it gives CASSEKLVGQPQHF. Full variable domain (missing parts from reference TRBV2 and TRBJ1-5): EPEVTQTPSHQVTQMGQEVILRCVPISNHLYFYWYRQILGQKVEFLVSFYNNEISEKSEIFDDQFSVERPDGSNFTLKIRSTKLEDSAMYFCASSEKLVGQPQHFGDGTRLSIL.

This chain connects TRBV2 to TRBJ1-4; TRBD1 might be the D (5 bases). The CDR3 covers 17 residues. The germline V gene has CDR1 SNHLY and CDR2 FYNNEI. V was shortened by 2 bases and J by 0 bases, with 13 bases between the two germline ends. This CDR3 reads CASSEPPGWSTNEKLFF. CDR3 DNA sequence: TGTGCCAGCAGTGAACCCCCAGGGTGGTCAACTAATGAAAAACTGTTTTTT. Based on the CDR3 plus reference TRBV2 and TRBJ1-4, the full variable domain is EPEVTQTPSHQVTQMGQEVILRCVPISNHLYFYWYRQILGQKVEFLVSFYNNEISEKSEIFDDQFSVERPDGSNFTLKIRSTKLEDSAMYFCASSEPPGWSTNEKLFFGSGTQLSVL.

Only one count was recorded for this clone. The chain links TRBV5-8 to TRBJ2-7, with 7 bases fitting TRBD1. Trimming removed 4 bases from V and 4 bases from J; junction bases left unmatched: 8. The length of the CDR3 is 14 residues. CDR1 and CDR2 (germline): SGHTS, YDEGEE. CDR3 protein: CASSDRALKYEQYF. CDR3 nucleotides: TGTGCCAGCAGCGACAGGGCTTTAAAATACGAGCAGTACTTC.

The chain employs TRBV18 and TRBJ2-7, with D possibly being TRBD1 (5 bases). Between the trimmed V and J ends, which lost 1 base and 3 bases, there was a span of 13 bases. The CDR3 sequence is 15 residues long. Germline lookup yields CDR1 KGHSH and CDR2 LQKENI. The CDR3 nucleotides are TGTGCCAGCTCACCACGATGGGGCTTAGGCTACGAGCAGTACTTC. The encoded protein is CASSPRWGLGYEQYF.

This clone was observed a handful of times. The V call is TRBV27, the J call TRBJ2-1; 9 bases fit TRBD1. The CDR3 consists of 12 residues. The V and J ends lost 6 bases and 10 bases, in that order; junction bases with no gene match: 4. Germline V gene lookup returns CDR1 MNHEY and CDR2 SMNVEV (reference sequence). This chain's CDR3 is CASRDRGGEQFF. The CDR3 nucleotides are TGTGCCAGCAGGGACAGGGGTGGCGAGCAGTTCTTC.

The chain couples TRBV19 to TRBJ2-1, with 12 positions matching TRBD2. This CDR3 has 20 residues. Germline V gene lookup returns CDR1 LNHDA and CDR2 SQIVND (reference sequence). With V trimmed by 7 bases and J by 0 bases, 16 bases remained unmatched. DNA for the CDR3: TGTGCCAGTACCACGATGTTCGGGACTAGCGGGTCGACCTCCTACAATGAGCAGTTCTTC. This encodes CASTTMFGTSGSTSYNEQFF.

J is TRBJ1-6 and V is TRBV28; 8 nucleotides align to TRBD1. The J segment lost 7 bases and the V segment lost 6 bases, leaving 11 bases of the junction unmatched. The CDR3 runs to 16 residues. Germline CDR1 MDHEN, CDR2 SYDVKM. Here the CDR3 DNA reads TGTGCCAGCAGCACCCTCGGGGCAGGGGGCAATTCACCCCTCCACTTT. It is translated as CASSTLGAGGNSPLHF.

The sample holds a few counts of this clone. DNA of the CDR3: TGTGCCAGCAGGGAGACAGGCCGCTCCTCCTACGAGCAGTACTTC. It specifies CASRETGRSSYEQYF. V and J are TRBV28 and TRBJ2-7, with D tentatively TRBD1 (6 bases). Germline CDR1 reads MDHEN; CDR2 reads SYDVKM. V dropped 6 bases and J dropped 0 bases, with 15 bases sitting between them. The CDR3 extends over 15 amino acids.

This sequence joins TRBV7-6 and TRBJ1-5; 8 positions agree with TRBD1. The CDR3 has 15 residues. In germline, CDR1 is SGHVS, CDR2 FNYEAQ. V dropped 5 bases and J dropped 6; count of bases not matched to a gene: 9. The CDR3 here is CASSETQGAGQPQHF. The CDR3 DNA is TGTGCCAGCAGCGAAACTCAGGGGGCTGGTCAGCCCCAGCATTTT.

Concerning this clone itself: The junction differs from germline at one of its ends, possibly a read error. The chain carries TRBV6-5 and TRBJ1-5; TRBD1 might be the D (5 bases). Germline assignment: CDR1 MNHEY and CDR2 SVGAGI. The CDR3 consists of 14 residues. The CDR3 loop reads CACGRDSSNHPQHF. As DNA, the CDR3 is TGTGCCTGCGGAAGGGACTCATCTAATCATCCCCAGCATTTT.

The CDR3 region is CASSSTVRTDTQYF. CDR3 DNA sequence: TGTGCCAGCTCTTCGACAGTTCGCACAGATACGCAGTATTTT. The rearrangement uses TRBV18 and TRBJ2-3; maybe TRBD1 (5 bases). CDR3 size: 14 residues. Looked up from germline, CDR1 is KGHSH and CDR2 is LQKENI. Trimming removed 6 bases at V and 1 base at J, with 11 bases between. The full variable domain, with the rest looked up from reference TRBV18 and TRBJ2-3, is NAGVMQNPRHLVRRRGQEARLRCSPMKGHSHVYWYRQLPEEGLKFMVYLQKENIIDESGMPKERFSAEFPKEGPSILRIQQVVRGDSAAYFCASSSTVRTDTQYFGPGTRLTVL.